This TCR beta chain was sequenced during a study of T cells expressing NK-cell markers. Overall study: Each TCR beta repertoire originated in sorted T cells that were CD3+CD56+NKG2C+, CD3+CD56+NKG2C- or CD3+CD56-NKG2C+.

Concerning this clonotype itself: The antigen remains unidentified.

Findings and limits, study-wide: The CD3+CD56-NKG2C+ fraction of a handful of donors was likewise dominated by these clonotypes.

Germline assignment: CDR1 SGHVS and CDR2 FQNEAQ. The CDR3 length is 16 residues. UMIs accompanied the 5'RACE template switching by which TCR beta cDNA was made. TCRdb reprocessed the 5' RACE reads and reports one entry per CDR3 protein, with no DNA. The record lists about 390,000 distinct CDR3 sequences, of which the ten most abundant hold about 10%. The rearrangement joins TRBV7-8 to TRBJ2-3; with no DNA, the TCRdb D assignment of TRBD1 cannot be verified. The receptor's source is a woman between 50 and 59 years old in good health. Material: blood T cells: a sorted CD56 or NKG2C T cell subset, CD4+ or CD8+ T cells, or bulk PBMC T cells (not recorded which). The CDR3 loop reads CASGSLGGQGTDTQYF.